Listed below are T cell receptor beta chains from one sample, sequenced in a study of cytomegalovirus exposure and HLA in healthy donors. Some clones are missing from TCRdb's copy, which holds only in-frame ones; the method was immunoSEQ multiplex PCR. The sample includes approximately 170,000 clones, roughly 85% of them seen just once. What was sequenced was PBMCs. These receptors were collected from a man between 18 and 29 years old in good health and CMV-seropositive. Each CDR3 is given with its conserved first and last residue. The D gene is left open where the match is weak. Some rows have no size entry. The others give once, few or many, or a class for an expanded clone.

>TRBJ2-5|-|TRBV6-5|-
CASSYSSGGSEETQYF
TGTGCCAGCAGTTACTCTAGTGGGGGGTCGGAAGAGACCCAGTACTTC
>TRBJ1-3|-|TRBV6-1|-
CASSGLTGFGNTIYF
TGTGCCAGCAGTGGACTTACAGGGTTTGGAAACACCATATATTTT
>TRBJ2-6|-|TRBV14|-
CASSHIRLTRQGANVLTF
TGTGCCAGCAGCCACATAAGACTTACAAGACAGGGGGCCAACGTCCTGACTTTC
>TRBJ2-3|few|TRBV2|-
CASSETSGGARDTQYF
TGTGCCAGCAGTGAGACTAGTGGGGGGGCCCGAGATACGCAGTATTTT
>TRBJ1-1|-|TRBV5-4|-
CASSPPSGTEAFF
TGTGCCAGCAGCCCCCCTTCGGGGACTGAAGCTTTCTTT
>TRBJ2-2|-|TRBV5-1|-
CASSLRTTNTGELFF
TGCGCCAGCAGCTTGAGGACAACGAACACCGGGGAGCTGTTTTTT
>TRBJ2-7|-|TRBV6-5|TRBD2
CASSSTSGVSYEQYF
TGTGCCAGCAGCTCTACTAGCGGGGTGTCCTACGAGCAGTACTTC
>TRBJ1-2|-|TRBV15|-
CATSREGAGYTF
TGTGCCACCAGCAGAGAAGGGGCCGGCTACACCTTC
>TRBJ1-6|few|TRBV28|-
CASSSSPLEGLDSPLHF
TGTGCCAGCAGTTCATCTCCTTTGGAGGGTTTGGATTCACCCCTCCACTTT
>TRBJ1-1|once|TRBV11-2|-
CASSSQGGTEAFF
TGTGCCAGCAGTTCCCAAGGGGGCACTGAAGCTTTCTTT
>TRBJ2-3|few|TRBV7-2|-
CASSLVVGGSSTDTQYF
TGTGCCAGCAGCTTAGTTGTTGGGGGCTCTAGCACAGATACGCAGTATTTT
>TRBJ1-1|-|TRBV7-9|-
CASSLIAMNTEAFF
TGTGCCAGCAGCTTAATAGCTATGAACACTGAAGCTTTCTTT
>TRBJ2-3|-|TRBV5-4|-
CASSFAATPDTQYF
TGTGCCAGCAGCTTCGCGGCAACACCAGATACGCAGTATTTT
>TRBJ2-7|-|TRBV30|TRBD2
CAWIPRSGTYEQYF
TGTGCCTGGATCCCCAGAAGCGGGACCTACGAGCAGTACTTC
>TRBJ1-2|-|TRBV5-1|TRBD1
CASSLEGGQGYTF
TGCGCCAGCAGCTTGGAAGGGGGCCAGGGCTACACCTTC
>TRBJ2-1|-|TRBV5-4|TRBD2
CASGLSGRGANEQFF
TGTGCCAGCGGACTTAGCGGGAGGGGTGCTAATGAGCAGTTCTTC
>TRBJ2-3|-|TRBV4-1|TRBD2
CASSQDREGDPSTDTQYF
TGCGCCAGCAGCCAAGATCGGGAGGGAGACCCTAGCACAGATACGCAGTATTTT
>TRBJ2-1|-|TRBV5-4|TRBD2
CASSPTQLTGGRIDEQFF
TGTGCCAGCAGCCCGACACAGTTGACCGGCGGGAGGATAGATGAGCAGTTCTTC
>TRBJ1-5|few|TRBV27|-
CASGPFVNQPQHF
TGTGCCAGCGGGCCGTTTGTCAATCAGCCCCAGCATTTT
>TRBJ2-7|-|TRBV29-1|-
CSVGMTPRSSYEQYF
TGCAGCGTCGGGATGACTCCTAGGAGCTCCTACGAGCAGTACTTC
>TRBJ1-5|once|TRBV5-3|-
CARSLFAPPSNQPQHF
TGTGCCAGAAGCTTATTCGCGCCCCCGAGCAATCAGCCCCAGCATTTT
>TRBJ2-3|-|TRBV10-3|-
CAISDESPGVDTQYF
TGTGCCATCAGTGATGAAAGTCCGGGGGTAGATACGCAGTATTTT
>TRBJ1-2|-|TRBV20-1|-
CSGVQGYGYTF
TGCAGTGGTGTGCAGGGCTATGGCTACACCTTC
>TRBJ2-2|-|TRBV29-1|TRBD1
CSVENRGVGELFF
TGCAGCGTGGAAAACAGGGGAGTCGGGGAGCTGTTTTTT
>TRBJ2-1|once|TRBV4-2|TRBD2
CASSHGTSGTYNEQFF
TGTGCCAGCAGCCACGGGACTAGCGGCACCTACAATGAGCAGTTCTTC
>TRBJ1-2|-|TRBV5-5|TRBD1
CASSFSSGGDYGYTF
TGTGCCAGCAGCTTCAGCTCAGGGGGCGACTATGGCTACACCTTC
>TRBJ2-2|once|TRBV28|TRBD1
CASRKMERLRDRGESGELFF
TGTGCCAGCAGAAAAATGGAAAGGCTCCGGGACAGGGGAGAAAGTGGGGAGCTGTTTTTT
>TRBJ2-1|-|TRBV27|TRBD1
CASRQGASYNEQFF
TGTGCCAGCCGACAGGGGGCGAGCTACAATGAGCAGTTCTTC
>TRBJ2-2|-|TRBV19|-
CASSRTPGELFF
TGTGCCAGTAGTAGGACTCCCGGGGAGCTGTTTTTT
>TRBJ2-3|-|TRBV5-1|-
CASSYRTAGSNTQYF
TGCGCCAGCAGCTACAGGACAGCAGGTTCAAATACGCAGTATTTT
>TRBJ1-2|once|TRBV5-6|TRBD1
CASKRGRDRGLYGYTF
TGTGCCAGCAAACGGGGCCGGGACAGGGGTCTCTATGGCTACACCTTC
>TRBJ2-5|-|TRBV30|TRBD1
CAWSTGVQETQYF
TGTGCCTGGAGTACAGGGGTTCAAGAGACCCAGTACTTC
>TRBJ2-7|-|TRBV7-2|TRBD2
CASSLGASGSVYEQYF
TGTGCCAGCAGCTTAGGGGCCAGCGGGAGCGTTTACGAGCAGTACTTC
>TRBJ2-3|-|TRBV29-1|TRBD2
CSVEGLAGDPTDTQYF
TGCAGCGTTGAAGGACTAGCGGGGGACCCCACAGATACGCAGTATTTT
>TRBJ2-1|-|TRBV5-1|-
CASSPSLGASSYNEQFF
TGCGCCAGCAGTCCTAGTTTGGGGGCAAGCTCCTACAATGAGCAGTTCTTC
>TRBJ2-1|once|TRBV28|-
CASRAVTPAEIHNEQFF
TGTGCCAGCAGAGCTGTTACTCCAGCGGAGATCCACAATGAGCAGTTCTTC
>TRBJ2-7|-|TRBV6-5|-
CASSTKNSYEQYF
TGTGCCAGCTCCACTAAAAACTCCTACGAGCAGTACTTC
>TRBJ2-3|-|TRBV5-1|TRBD1
CASSQTGSADTQYF
TGCGCCAGCAGCCAGACAGGGTCAGCAGATACGCAGTATTTT
>TRBJ2-1|-|TRBV5-1|TRBD1
CASSLVGDSSYNEQFF
TGCGCCAGCAGCTTGGTTGGGGACAGCTCCTACAATGAGCAGTTCTTC
>TRBJ2-7|-|TRBV4-1|-
CASSPSGQEQYF
TGCGCCAGCAGCCCATCAGGGCAGGAGCAGTACTTC